The source of this T cell receptor beta chain is a study of T cell responses to AZD1222 COVID-19 vaccine. The study's findings and limits: It should be noted that donors were predominantly white British and more often female, and clonal diversity was possibly underestimated.

Trimming took off 11 bases at V and 5 bases at J, with 15 bases between the two ends. The germline CDR1 and CDR2 sequences are SGHAT and FQNNGV. The CDR3 consists of 12 residues. Using immunoSEQ multiplex PCR, the repertoire was profiled, and TCRdb retains in-frame clones only, with some absent. The data contain approximately 180,000 clones, roughly 92% of them seen just once; the ten biggest clones take up 8.5% to 12%. For this clone: The antigen is undetermined.

This TCR derives from an adult in good health. The sample in question was peripheral blood, obtained on day 0 of AZD1222 vaccination. The gene calls are TRBV11-2 and TRBJ1-2; D perhaps matches TRBD1 (5 bases). DNA for the CDR3: TGTGCCGTCGGGACGGCGAGTTATGGCTACACCTTC. Translation: CAVGTASYGYTF.